The rows below give T cell receptor beta chains drawn from one sample of a study of molecular identifiers for immune sequencing clone quantification. TCRdb reprocessed the PCR reads with MiXCR, giving one entry per CDR3 protein. The sample shows just over 35,000 distinct CDR3 sequences, approximately 19% of them seen only once. Input material: naive CD8+ T cells from blood, with Jurkat cell RNA spiked in. These receptors originate from a human donor in good health. Some libraries in this study had Jurkat cell RNA spiked in. Both conserved end residues are part of each CDR3. D genes are given only for firm matches. Clone sizes are shown as once, few, many, or a class for an expanded clone.

j_call: TRBJ2-7
clone_size: many
v_call: TRBV28
cdr3_length: 15
d_call: -
cdr3_nt: TGTGCCAGCAGTACGGCGCGGGACCCCTCCTACGAGCAGTACTTC
cdr3_aa: CASSTARDPSYEQYF

j_call: TRBJ1-1
clone_size: few
v_call: TRBV12-3/TRBV12-4
cdr3_length: 14
d_call: -
cdr3_nt: TGTGCCAGCAGTTTTGGGACAATTAACACTGAAGCTTTCTTT
cdr3_aa: CASSFGTINTEAFF

j_call: TRBJ2-3
clone_size: medium-sized
v_call: TRBV11-2
cdr3_length: 17
d_call: -
cdr3_nt: TGTGCCAGCAGCTTAGATCAATCAGGGGACAACACAGATACGCAGTATTTT
cdr3_aa: CASSLDQSGDNTDTQYF

j_call: TRBJ2-3
clone_size: many
v_call: TRBV11-3
cdr3_length: 15
d_call: TRBD2
cdr3_nt: TGTGCCAGCAGCCGTACCGGACTAGCGACAGATACGCAGTATTTT
cdr3_aa: CASSRTGLATDTQYF

j_call: TRBJ2-7
clone_size: many
v_call: TRBV4-3
cdr3_length: 18
d_call: -
cdr3_nt: TGCGCCAGCAGCCAAGATTCGGTCGGGACTTCTTACTCCTACGAGCAGTACTTC
cdr3_aa: CASSQDSVGTSYSYEQYF

j_call: TRBJ1-5
clone_size: few
v_call: TRBV29-1
cdr3_length: 15
d_call: TRBD1
cdr3_nt: TGCAGCATTGTAGGGGCGGGACAGGGGTATCAGCCCCAGCATTTT
cdr3_aa: CSIVGAGQGYQPQHF

j_call: TRBJ1-6
clone_size: few
v_call: TRBV5-4
cdr3_length: 14
d_call: -
cdr3_nt: TGTGCCAGCAGCTTGGCCGTGGGGAATTCACCCCTCCACTTT
cdr3_aa: CASSLAVGNSPLHF

j_call: TRBJ1-5
clone_size: many
v_call: TRBV15
cdr3_length: 13
d_call: -
cdr3_nt: TGTGCCACCAGCAGCGATAGCAATCAGCCCCAGCATTTT
cdr3_aa: CATSSDSNQPQHF

j_call: TRBJ2-1
clone_size: many
v_call: TRBV3-1
cdr3_length: 16
d_call: TRBD2
cdr3_nt: TGTGCCAGCAGCCAAGATTTGGGACTAGCCTCTTATGAGCAGTTCTTC
cdr3_aa: CASSQDLGLASYEQFF

j_call: TRBJ1-5
clone_size: many
v_call: TRBV6-2/TRBV6-3
cdr3_length: 14
d_call: -
cdr3_nt: TGTGCCAGCACCAGGTGGGGGCAGGGGCAGCCCCAGCATTTT
cdr3_aa: CASTRWGQGQPQHF

j_call: TRBJ2-3
clone_size: many
v_call: TRBV11-2
cdr3_length: 16
d_call: -
cdr3_nt: TGTGCCAGCAGCCCCCACGAGAGTCTTAGCACAGATACGCAGTATTTT
cdr3_aa: CASSPHESLSTDTQYF

j_call: TRBJ2-1
clone_size: few
v_call: TRBV12-3/TRBV12-4
cdr3_length: 12
d_call: -
cdr3_nt: TGTGCCAGCAGGTATTCTAGATCTGAGCAGTTCTTC
cdr3_aa: CASRYSRSEQFF

j_call: TRBJ2-7
clone_size: few
v_call: TRBV9
cdr3_length: 15
d_call: -
cdr3_nt: TGTGCCAGCAGCCCCCCCGGGACGGGTGCCTACGAGCAGTACTTC
cdr3_aa: CASSPPGTGAYEQYF

j_call: TRBJ2-2
clone_size: many
v_call: TRBV7-3
cdr3_length: 16
d_call: TRBD2
cdr3_nt: TGTGCCAGCAGCTCCCTGACTAGCGGGAACACCGGGGAGCTGTTTTTT
cdr3_aa: CASSSLTSGNTGELFF

j_call: TRBJ2-3
clone_size: many
v_call: TRBV7-7
cdr3_length: 16
d_call: TRBD2
cdr3_nt: TGTGCTAGCAGTCCGAGGCTAGCGGGAGGACCAGATACGCAGTATTTT
cdr3_aa: CASSPRLAGGPDTQYF

j_call: TRBJ2-7
clone_size: many
v_call: TRBV5-4
cdr3_length: 13
d_call: -
cdr3_nt: TGTGCCGTGGGGAGTAGGGGAGGCCACGAGCAGTACTTC
cdr3_aa: CAVGSRGGHEQYF